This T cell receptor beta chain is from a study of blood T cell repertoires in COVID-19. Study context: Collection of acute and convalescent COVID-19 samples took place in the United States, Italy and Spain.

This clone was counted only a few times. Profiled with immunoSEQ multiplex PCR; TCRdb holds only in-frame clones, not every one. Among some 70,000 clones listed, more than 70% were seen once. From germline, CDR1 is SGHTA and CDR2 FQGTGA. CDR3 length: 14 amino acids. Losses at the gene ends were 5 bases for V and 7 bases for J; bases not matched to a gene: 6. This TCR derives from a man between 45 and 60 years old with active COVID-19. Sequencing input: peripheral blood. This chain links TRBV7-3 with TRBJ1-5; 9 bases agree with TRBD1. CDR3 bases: TGTGCCAGCAGCCCAACAGGGGGCGGGCAGCCCCAGCATTTT. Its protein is CASSPTGGGQPQHF.